Below, 30 T cell receptor beta chains from the same sample are listed, as sequenced in a study of Graves' ophthalmopathy and Graves' hyperthyroidism. Beta-chain TCR CDR3 regions were amplified from RNA transcripts. An opening RT-PCR round employed HTBI primers and preceded a second-round multiplex PCR. Via MiXCR, TCRdb re-called the multiplex PCR reads, giving one row per CDR3 protein. The sample includes 900,000 to 1,200,000 distinct CDR3 sequences, less than 45% of them seen just once. Material for sequencing was peripheral blood or thyroid tissue (not recorded which). The receptors derive from an adult man with Graves' hyperthyroidism.

This clonotype was counted many times. The CDR3 DNA reads as TGTGCCAGCAGCCCTCTCGGAGAACAGAACACTGAAGCTTTCTTT. It yields the protein CASSPLGEQNTEAFF. The chain uses TRBV7-8 and TRBJ1-1; D gene unclear. The CDR3 is made up of 15 amino acids. Between the trimmed V and J ends, which lost 5 bases and 1 base, there was a span of 14 bases. CDR1 and CDR2 (germline): SGHVS, FQNEAQ. Full variable domain (rest looked up from reference TRBV7-8 and TRBJ1-1): GAGVSQSPRYKVAKRGQDVALRCDPISGHVSLFWYQQALGQGPEFLTYFQNEAQLDKSGLPSDRFFAERPEGSVSTLKIQRTQQEDSAVYLCASSPLGEQNTEAFFGQGTRLTVV.

This clonotype has a count of ten or more. The rearrangement joins TRBV9 to TRBJ2-7; D may be TRBD1 (5 bases). The CDR3 contains 13 residues. Deletions cut 4 bases from V and 1 base from J, with 9 bases between. Germline V gene lookup returns CDR1 SGDLS and CDR2 YYNGEE. The CDR3 bases are TGTGCCAGCAGCTCAGGACATTCCTACGAGCAGTACTTC. This encodes CASSSGHSYEQYF.

This clonotype was counted only a few times. J is TRBJ2-2 and V is TRBV12-3 or TRBV12-4, with D possibly TRBD1 on 6 matching bases. V was shortened by 3 bases and J by 6 bases, with 11 bases between the two germline ends. The CDR3 is made up of 14 amino acids. CDR3 nucleotide sequence: TGTGCCAGCAGTTTGTTTCAGGGGTCCGGGGAGCTGTTTTTT. Its translation: CASSLFQGSGELFF.

This clonotype was observed at least ten times. Mismatch with germline at one junction end may stem from a read error. This sequence joins TRBV7-9 and TRBJ1-6, with D possibly being TRBD1 (6 bases). Germline lookup yields CDR1 SEHNR and CDR2 FQNEAQ (reference sequence). This CDR3 comprises 15 residues. The chain's CDR3 is CASSLAGGGNSPLHF. The CDR3 DNA follows: TGTGCCAGCAGTTTAGCTGGGGGCGGTAATTCACCCCTCCACTTT.

This rearrangement joins TRBV5-1 to TRBJ2-6; D unresolved. This CDR3 is 15 amino acids long. CDR1 is SGHRS, CDR2 YFSETQ, per germline. Trimming pared 4 bases from V and 3 bases from J, leaving 11 bases between. The CDR3 reads CASSPFDGGANVLTF. Written as DNA, the CDR3 is TGCGCCAGCAGCCCGTTCGATGGTGGGGCCAACGTCCTGACTTTC.

This clonotype has ten or more counts. The chain combines TRBV2 with TRBJ2-7; either TRBD1 or TRBD2 may fit D (5 bases each). Germline loops: CDR1 SNHLY, CDR2 FYNNEI. V lost 7 bases to trimming and J lost 4 bases, with 14 bases between them. This CDR3 contains 13 residues. CDR3: CASNRDGPYEQYF. The DNA of the CDR3 is TGTGCCAGCAACCGGGACGGACCTTACGAGCAGTACTTC.

This chain uses TRBV7-6 with TRBJ2-7, with 10 nucleotides matching TRBD2. The J segment lost 3 bases and the V segment lost 5 bases, leaving 13 bases of the junction unmatched. This CDR3 region has 17 residues. Per the germline V gene, CDR1 is SGHVS and CDR2 is FNYEAQ. CDR3 sequence reads: CASSLAKGLAESYEQYF. The CDR3 DNA follows: TGTGCCAGCAGCCTTGCAAAAGGACTAGCGGAAAGCTACGAGCAGTACTTC.

There are a few counts of this clonotype. The chain joins TRBV5-1 to TRBJ1-4; TRBD1 matches 8 bases. The CDR3 runs 15 residues. Germline-derived CDR1 and CDR2 are SGHRS and YFSETQ. V was pared by 2 bases and J by 4 bases, with 4 bases of the junction left unmatched. CDR3 bases: TGCGCCAGCAGCTTTACAGGGGGAATTAATGAAAAACTGTTTTTT. Protein sequence: CASSFTGGINEKLFF. Full variable domain (outside the CDR3, taken from reference TRBV5-1 and TRBJ1-4): KAGVTQTPRYLIKTRGQQVTLSCSPISGHRSVSWYQQTPGQGLQFLFEYFSETQRNKGNFPGRFSGRQFSNSRSEMNVSTLELGDSALYLCASSFTGGINEKLFFGSGTQLSVL.

This clonotype was observed at least ten times. The chain couples TRBV20-1 to TRBJ1-1, with TRBD1 matching 7 bases. This CDR3 has 15 residues. V lost 1 base, J lost 2 bases, and 7 bases stayed unmatched. The germline V gene encodes CDR1 DFQATT and CDR2 SNEGSKA (reference sequence). The CDR3 DNA reads TGCAGTGCTAGAGCCCCCGGGACAGTTAACACTGAAGCTTTCTTT. It translates to CSARAPGTVNTEAFF.

The chain combines TRBV9 with TRBJ1-1, with D tentatively TRBD1 (6 bases). V gave up 1 base and J gave up 4 bases, with 14 bases separating them. This CDR3 has 15 residues. CDR1 SGDLS and CDR2 YYNGEE come from the germline V gene. CDR3 sequence: CASSVQSGAGTEAFF. CDR3 DNA sequence: TGTGCCAGCAGCGTACAGTCGGGGGCTGGCACTGAAGCTTTCTTT. The variable domain in full, completed from reference TRBV9 and TRBJ1-1, reads DSGVTQTPKHLITATGQRVTLRCSPRSGDLSVYWYQQSLDQGLQFLIQYYNGEERAKGNILERFSAQQFPDLHSELNLSSLELGDSALYFCASSVQSGAGTEAFFGQGTRLTVV.

This clonotype has a count of ten or more. The V call is TRBV10-3, the J call TRBJ2-7; 7 bases agree with TRBD1. After removal of 6 bases from V and 7 bases from J, the junction contained 12 bases not matched to a gene. The germline V gene encodes CDR1 ENHRY and CDR2 SYGVKD. The CDR3 spans 14 residues. CDR3 in amino acids: CAIRDRTTTGEQYF. DNA for the CDR3: TGTGCCATCAGGGACAGGACGACTACGGGGGAGCAGTACTTC.

The rearrangement links TRBV7-9 to TRBJ1-6; 8 bases align to TRBD1. The CDR3 is 17 residues long. J gave up 3 bases and V 3 bases, and 7 bases lay outside the gene matches. Germline V lookup: CDR1 SEHNR, CDR2 FQNEAQ (reference sequence). The DNA for the CDR3 is TGTGCCAGCAGCTTCGAACAGGGGGACAGCTATAATTCACCCCTCCACTTT. It is translated as CASSFEQGDSYNSPLHF.

The V and J genes are TRBV7-9 and TRBJ1-4; TRBD1 agrees at 7 bases. Germline-derived CDR1 and CDR2 are SEHNR and FQNEAQ (reference sequence). The CDR3 is 15 amino acids. The V gene end was trimmed by 7 bases and the J gene end by 0 bases; junction bases not matched to a gene: 5. CDR3 sequence (DNA): TGTGCCAGCAACACCGGGACAGCAACTAATGAAAAACTGTTTTTT. The encoded protein is CASNTGTATNEKLFF.

Note on this clonotype: At one end, the junction sequence differs from germline, possibly due to a read error. This chain joins TRBV20-1 and TRBJ2-5, with D possibly matching TRBD1 (5 bases). The CDR3 extends over 10 amino acids. Germline loops: CDR1 DFQATT, CDR2 SNEGSKA (reference sequence). The CDR3, as DNA: TGCAGTGCTAAGACAGAGCCCCAGTACTTC. It specifies CSAKTEPQYF.

In its sample, this clonotype was seen once. V is TRBV4-1 and J is TRBJ1-1; no clear D. Deletions cut 4 bases from V and 4 bases from J, with 13 bases between. Germline V lookup: CDR1 MGHRA, CDR2 YSYEKL. The CDR3 is 14 residues long. The chain's CDR3 is CASSRLIRSTEAFF. CDR3 nucleotide sequence: TGCGCCAGCAGCCGCCTTATCCGGAGCACTGAAGCTTTCTTT.

The chain carries TRBV6-6 and TRBJ1-2; TRBD1 agrees at 11 bases. The CDR3 consists of 17 residues. The germline V gene encodes CDR1 MNHNY and CDR2 SVGAGI (reference sequence). V trimming: 4 bases; J trimming: 8 bases; junction bases outside the gene matches: 15. The CDR3 protein is CASSFAPVGQGAKGYTF. CDR3 in DNA: TGTGCCAGCAGTTTCGCACCTGTTGGACAGGGGGCGAAAGGCTACACCTTC.

The rearrangement uses TRBV7-9 and TRBJ1-6, with 8 nucleotides matching TRBD1. The germline gives CDR1 SEHNR, CDR2 FQNEAQ (reference sequence). The CDR3 loop spans 14 amino acids. V lost 5 bases, J lost 4 bases, and 1 base stayed unmatched. The DNA for the CDR3 is TGTGCCAGCAGCCGACAGGGGTATAATTCACCCCTCCACTTT. It is translated as CASSRQGYNSPLHF.

This clonotype was picked up many times. This chain joins TRBV7-9 and TRBJ1-4, with TRBD1 matching over 10 bases. V shed 5 bases and J 1 base; nucleotides not matched to a gene: 7. Germline V gene sequence: CDR1 SEHNR, CDR2 FQNEAQ (reference sequence). The length of the CDR3 is 17 residues. The chain's CDR3 is CASSTRTGGETNEKLFF. For the CDR3, the DNA is TGTGCCAGCAGCACCCGGACAGGGGGTGAAACTAATGAAAAACTGTTTTTT.

Many counts were recorded for this clonotype. The J gene is TRBJ2-7, the V gene TRBV29-1; D is possibly TRBD2 (5 bases). The CDR3 covers 13 residues. Trimming took off 5 bases at V and 2 bases at J, with 13 bases between the two ends. The germline V gene encodes CDR1 SQVTM and CDR2 ANQGSEA. The CDR3 DNA reads as TGCAGCGTTTCCGAGGGAAGTGCCTACGAGCAGTACTTC. Amino acid sequence: CSVSEGSAYEQYF.

This clonotype occurred many times. The chain combines TRBV20-1 with TRBJ2-5; weak D call: TRBD2 (6 bases). V was trimmed by 3 bases and J by 0 bases, leaving 8 bases between them. CDR3 length: 13 residues. CDR1 and CDR2 (germline): DFQATT, SNEGSKA (reference sequence). This CDR3 reads CSARGGHQETQYF. The CDR3 DNA reads TGCAGTGCTAGGGGGGGACACCAAGAGACCCAGTACTTC.

The chain has TRBV5-1 and TRBJ2-7; 8 positions match TRBD1. V trimming: 0 bases; J trimming: 2 bases; junction bases outside the gene matches: 4. The CDR3 loop spans 15 amino acids. The germline gives CDR1 SGHRS, CDR2 YFSETQ. CDR3 region: CASSLGTGRAYEQYF. CDR3 nucleotides: TGCGCCAGCAGCTTGGGGACAGGGCGAGCCTACGAGCAGTACTTC.

The rearrangement links TRBV20-1 to TRBJ2-7; 7 bases fit TRBD1. Germline-derived CDR1 and CDR2 are DFQATT and SNEGSKA (reference sequence). The CDR3 totals 21 residues. The trim removed 3 bases at V and 4 bases at J, leaving 30 bases unmatched. CDR3 loop: CSASPYGRQGQGYLISYEQYF. The CDR3 DNA sequence: TGCAGTGCTAGTCCGTATGGAAGACAGGGCCAGGGGTACCTCATATCATACGAGCAGTACTTC.

This chain joins TRBV25-1 and TRBJ2-1; maybe TRBD1 (6 bases). Per the germline V gene, CDR1 is MGHDK and CDR2 is SYGVNS. This CDR3 spans 12 amino acids. The V end was cut by 4 bases, the J end by 10 bases, with 11 bases between. In nucleotides, the CDR3 is TGTGCCAGCAGTGGAACAGGGATGGAGCAGTTCTTC. Amino acids: CASSGTGMEQFF.

This clonotype appeared many times. The chain has TRBV6-2 or TRBV6-3 and TRBJ2-5, with unresolved D. This CDR3 region has 13 residues. Germline V CDR1 and CDR2: MNHEY, SVGEGT. The V end lost 6 bases, the J end lost 5 bases, and 13 bases lay between the germline ends. The CDR3 is CASSSRLGETQYF. CDR3 nucleotides: TGTGCCAGCAGCTCCCGCCTCGGGGAGACCCAGTACTTC.

Of note for this clonotype: One end of the junction fails to match germline, which may point to a read error. The rearrangement uses TRBV7-6 and TRBJ2-7; D is ambiguous. Germline CDR1 SGHVS, CDR2 FNYEAQ. The CDR3 has 13 amino acids. CDR3 loop: CASSGPGPYERYF. CDR3 coding DNA: TGTGCCAGCAGCGGACCGGGTCCCTACGAGCGGTACTTC.

This clonotype was seen many times. The chain employs TRBV7-3 and TRBJ2-7; D gene unclear. V lost 0 bases, J lost 6 bases, and 9 bases lay in between. CDR3 length equals 13 residues. Germline V gives CDR1 SGHTA, CDR2 FQGTGA. The CDR3 loop is CASSLTSGLEQYF. The CDR3 region has the DNA TGTGCCAGCAGCTTAACTTCTGGCCTCGAGCAGTACTTC.

This clonotype was seen only a few times. This sequence joins TRBV27 and TRBJ2-7; TRBD1 aligns across 7 bases. V lost 3 bases, J lost 3 bases, and 8 bases stayed unmatched. Germline V lookup: CDR1 MNHEY, CDR2 SMNVEV (reference sequence). This CDR3 is 15 amino acids long. This CDR3 reads CASSFLGTANYEQYF. CDR3 sequence (DNA): TGTGCCAGCAGTTTCCTCGGGACAGCTAACTACGAGCAGTACTTC.

This clonotype was counted between two and nine times. V usage is TRBV12-3 or TRBV12-4 and J usage is TRBJ1-5, with D maybe TRBD1 (6 bases). The CDR3 extends over 13 amino acids. V was cut by 7 bases and J by 5 bases, with 12 bases left in between. CDR3: CASTNRDDQPQHF. In nucleotides, the CDR3 is TGTGCCAGCACGAACAGGGACGATCAGCCCCAGCATTTT.

This clonotype showed up many times. V is TRBV2 and J is TRBJ2-7, with D uncertain. V was pared by 0 bases and J by 1 base, with 13 bases between. Germline values: CDR1 SNHLY, CDR2 FYNNEI. The CDR3 runs 16 residues. CDR3 sequence reads: CASSEALAFTSYEQYF. CDR3 bases: TGTGCCAGCAGTGAAGCGTTGGCCTTTACATCCTACGAGCAGTACTTC.

In its sample, this clonotype was seen many times. The chain has TRBV5-1 and TRBJ1-2, with 7 bases lining up with TRBD1. V lost 4 bases, J lost 1 base, and 4 bases stayed unmatched. The CDR3 covers 14 residues. CDR1 is SGHRS and CDR2 is YFSETQ in the germline V gene. The CDR3 DNA is TGCGCCAGCAGCCAAGGACAGGATAACTATGGCTACACCTTC. Amino acid sequence: CASSQGQDNYGYTF.